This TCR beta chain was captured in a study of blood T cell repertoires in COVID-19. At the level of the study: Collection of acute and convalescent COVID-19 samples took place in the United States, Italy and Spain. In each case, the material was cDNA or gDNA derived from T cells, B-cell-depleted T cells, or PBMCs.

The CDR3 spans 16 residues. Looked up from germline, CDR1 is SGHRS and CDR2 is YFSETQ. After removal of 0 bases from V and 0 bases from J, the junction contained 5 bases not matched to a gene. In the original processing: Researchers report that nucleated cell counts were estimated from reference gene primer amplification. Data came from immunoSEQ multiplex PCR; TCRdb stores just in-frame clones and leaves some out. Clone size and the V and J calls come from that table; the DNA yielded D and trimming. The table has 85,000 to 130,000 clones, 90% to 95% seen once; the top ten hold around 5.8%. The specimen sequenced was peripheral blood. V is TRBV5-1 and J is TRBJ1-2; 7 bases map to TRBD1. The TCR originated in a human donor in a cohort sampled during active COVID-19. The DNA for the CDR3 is TGCGCCAGCAGCTTGGCCCGGGGGACAGCTAACTATGGCTACACCTTC. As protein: CASSLARGTANYGYTF.